The rows below give T cell receptor beta chains drawn from one sample of a study of blood T cell repertoires in COVID-19. The protocol was immunoSEQ multiplex PCR, while the TCRdb copy is restricted to in-frame clones and leaves out a portion. The repertoire holds 200,000 to 300,000 clones, with 86% as singletons. The sequenced sample was peripheral blood. The source of these receptors is a man aged 35 to 55 who had recovered from COVID-19. The CDR3 runs from the conserved cysteine through the conserved F or W. D genes are given only for firm matches. Some rows mark clone size as missing; the rest say once, few, many or name a class of expanded clone.

>.|.|TRBV1|TRBJ2-1
TGCACCAGCAGCCATAGCGGGAGGGCCGACGCGGTCTCCTACAATGAGCAGTTCTTC
CTSSHSGRADAVSYNEQFF
>.|.|TRBV27|TRBJ1-3
TGTGCCAGCTTGGGGGAGGGGGGTTCTGGAAACACCATATATTTT
CASLGEGGSGNTIYF
>.|TRBD1|TRBV10-3|TRBJ1-1
TGTGCCATCAGAACTCCGGGACAGGGTCATGAAGCTTTCTTT
CAIRTPGQGHEAFF
>.|TRBD1|TRBV9|TRBJ2-1
TGTGCCAGCAGCGTCGGGGACAGGGGCCCCTACAATGAGCAGTTCTTC
CASSVGDRGPYNEQFF
>.|TRBD1|TRBV6-6|TRBJ1-5
TGTGCCAGCAGCTACGGTCGGACAGGGACAAATCAGCCCCAGCATTTT
CASSYGRTGTNQPQHF
>.|TRBD1|TRBV7-9|TRBJ1-4
TGTGCCAGCAGCTTAGGGGGACAGGGGAATGAAAAACTGTTTTTT
CASSLGGQGNEKLFF
>once|TRBD2|TRBV9|TRBJ2-5
TGTGCCAGCAGCGTAGACCCTGGGGGACTAGGGGGTGGGACCCAGTACTTC
CASSVDPGGLGGGTQYF
>.|TRBD2|TRBV9|TRBJ2-3
TGTGCCAGCAGCGGGACCGGGACTACCTTCACAGATACGCAGTATTTT
CASSGTGTTFTDTQYF
>.|.|TRBV2|TRBJ1-1
TGTGCCAGCGGGGGGGGGCTTAAGGGCACTGAAGCTTTCTTT
CASGGGLKGTEAFF
>.|.|TRBV30|TRBJ1-2
TGTGCCTGGTCAGGACAGCTAAGGATTAACTATGGCTACACCTTC
CAWSGQLRINYGYTF
>.|.|TRBV9|TRBJ1-3
TGTGCCAGCAGCGTAGGAGGGAATCGAGGAAACACCATATATTTT
CASSVGGNRGNTIYF
>.|TRBD1|TRBV7-2|TRBJ2-1
TGTGCCAGCAGCCGTACAGGGGGCATAGACAATGAGCAGTTCTTC
CASSRTGGIDNEQFF
>.|TRBD2|TRBV11-3|TRBJ2-3
TGTGCCAGCAGCTCCGGGACTAATGCAGATACGCAGTATTTT
CASSSGTNADTQYF
>.|TRBD2|TRBV14|TRBJ2-1
TGTGCCAGCAGCCTGACACCCGACCGGGCGGGAGGACACTACAATGAGCAGTTCTTC
CASSLTPDRAGGHYNEQFF
>.|.|TRBV7-2|TRBJ2-7
TGTGCCAGCAGCTTAGGTCTAACGAACTACGAGCAGTACTTC
CASSLGLTNYEQYF
>.|TRBD1|TRBV4-3|TRBJ1-2
TGCGCCAGCAGCCCCACGACAGGGGACTATGGCTACACCTTC
CASSPTTGDYGYTF
>.|TRBD2|TRBV11-2|TRBJ2-5
TGTGCCAGCAGCTTAATCAGCGGGGGGATCCAAGAGACCCAGTACTTC
CASSLISGGIQETQYF
>.|.|TRBV6-5|TRBJ1-5
TGTGCCAGCAGTACAGGGACCCATCAGCCCCAGCATTTT
CASSTGTHQPQHF
>.|TRBD1|TRBV11-2|TRBJ1-2
TGTGCCAGCAGCTCCCGCGGCGGATACAGGGGCCATGGCTACACCTTC
CASSSRGGYRGHGYTF
>.|.|TRBV5-4|TRBJ2-5
TGTGCCAGCAGCTCTACGGGAATGGCGGAGACCCAGTACTTC
CASSSTGMAETQYF
>once|.|TRBV7-2|TRBJ1-2
TGTGCCAGCAGCTTAGAGTTGGTGGGGGGGCGACATGGCTACACCTTC
CASSLELVGGRHGYTF
>.|.|TRBV5-6|TRBJ1-6
TGTGCCAGCAGCTCAAACACGATCAATTCACCCCTCCACTTT
CASSSNTINSPLHF
>.|.|TRBV5-1|TRBJ1-1
TGCGCCAGCAGCTTGAGGCGGGGGAACACTGAAGCTTTCTTT
CASSLRRGNTEAFF
>.|.|TRBV10-3|TRBJ1-1
TGTGCCATCAGTGACAATACAGGGCCCCCTGAAGCTTTCTTT
CAISDNTGPPEAFF
>.|TRBD2|TRBV6-5|TRBJ2-3
TGTGCCAGCAGAGTAGCGGGGGGTCCGGGGGATACGCAGTATTTT
CASRVAGGPGDTQYF
>.|TRBD1|TRBV7-2|TRBJ2-7
TGTGCCAGCAGCTTACTCGGACAGGGGTACGAGCAGTACTTC
CASSLLGQGYEQYF
>.|.|TRBV5-4|TRBJ2-3
TGTGCCAGCAGCTTTAGCGGTACAGATACGCAGTATTTT
CASSFSGTDTQYF
>.|.|TRBV6-2/TRBV6-3|TRBJ1-5
TGTGCCAGCAGTTACATTCATAGCAATCAGCCCCAGCATTTT
CASSYIHSNQPQHF
>.|.|TRBV18|TRBJ2-7
TGTGCCAGCTCACCCCTAGGCGCCACGGGTAATTTATTCTACGAGCAGTACTTC
CASSPLGATGNLFYEQYF
>few|.|TRBV5-5|TRBJ2-7
TGTGCCAGCAGCTTGGGACTAGGCGAGCAGTACTTC
CASSLGLGEQYF
>few|.|TRBV11-2|TRBJ2-3
TGTGCCAGCAGCTTCGGATGGGGCCAGCACACAGATACGCAGTATTTT
CASSFGWGQHTDTQYF
>.|.|TRBV6-5|TRBJ2-3
TGTGCCAGCAGTTACGGACAGTCCACAGATACGCAGTATTTT
CASSYGQSTDTQYF
>.|TRBD2|TRBV6-2/TRBV6-3|TRBJ2-5
TGTGCCAGCAGTTGGGATCCGGGACTATTCAAAGAGACCCAGTACTTC
CASSWDPGLFKETQYF
>many|.|TRBV10-3|TRBJ2-2
TGTGCCATCAGTGAGTCGATTGGGCTAGCTGGGTCCGGGGAGCTGTTTTTT
CAISESIGLAGSGELFF
>.|TRBD2|TRBV24-1|TRBJ2-4
TGTGCCACCAGTGATTTGCTACCGGGAGGGAACATTCAGTACTTC
CATSDLLPGGNIQYF
>.|.|TRBV27|TRBJ1-1
TGTGCCAGCAGCCTACGACGGGGAAACACTGAAGCTTTCTTT
CASSLRRGNTEAFF
>.|TRBD2|TRBV15|TRBJ2-1
TGTGCCACCCACACTAGCGGGGCCTACAATGAGCAGTTCTTC
CATHTSGAYNEQFF